One sample yielded the 23 T cell receptor delta chains listed below, sequenced in a study of gamma-delta chains in newborns, infants, children. TCRdb reapplied CATT to the reads. The sample includes over 5,500 delta-chain clones, around 10% of them seen just once. Source material: blood. These receptors were obtained from a child who was a newborn, infant or young child, either healthy, febrile or measles-vaccinated (not recorded which).

This clone was counted only a few times. Given a much more abundant clone one base away, this may be a read error. Distinct nucleotide sequences in the sample also encode this CDR3. The chain has TRDV2 and TRDJ1; D might be TRDD2 or TRDD3, each matching 5 bases. The CDR3 runs to 15 residues. Germline V gives CDR1 GEAIGNYY, CDR2 EKD. This chain's CDR3 is CACDFLTGDTDKLIF. The CDR3 DNA reads as TGCGCCTGTGATTTCCTTACTGGTGACACCGATAAACTCATCTTT.

This clone was counted only a few times. The chain employs TRDV2 and TRDJ2; 13 nucleotides align to TRDD3. V lost 0 bases, J lost 8 bases, and 11 bases stayed unmatched. The CDR3 covers 18 residues. Germline V gives CDR1 GEAIGNYY, CDR2 EKD. CDR3 bases: TGTGCCTGTGACACCTTACTGGGGGATACGCTAAAGGGCGCACAACTCTTCTTT. Translating it yields CACDTLLGDTLKGAQLFF.

This clone counts as medium-sized. The rearrangement links TRDV2 to TRDJ1, with 13 bases that match TRDD3. Germline CDR1 and CDR2: GEAIGNYY and EKD. The CDR3 covers 18 residues. With 7 bases clipped from V and 2 bases from J, the junction kept 15 bases outside the gene matches. CDR3 amino acids: CACSALILGDTGTDKLIF. DNA of the CDR3: TGTGCCTGCAGTGCCCTCATACTGGGGGATACGGGGACCGATAAACTCATCTTT.

With regard to this clone: For this DNA, TCRdb reports the protein of a much larger clone, which diverges at residue 9, most likely from a read error; the protein presented here is translated directly from the DNA. The chain links TRDV2 to TRDJ1, with TRDD3 as a possible D gene (5 bases). The V gene's germline CDR1 is GEAIGNYY and CDR2 EKD. V lost 3 bases and J 3 bases, leaving 13 bases between the germline ends. CDR3 length: 14 residues. In nucleotides, the CDR3 is TGTGCCTGTGACGCCTTGACTGGAGCCGATAAACTCATCTTT. It codes for CACDALTGADKLIF.

By proportion, this clone is medium-sized. The chain employs TRDV2 and TRDJ1; 8 positions match TRDD3. Germline CDR1 reads GEAIGNYY; CDR2 reads EKD. Trimming took 4 bases from V and 8 from J; bases not matched to a gene: 11. There are 14 residues in the CDR3. CDR3: CACDRLGDAAKLIF. The DNA for the CDR3 is TGTGCCTGTGATCGTTTGGGGGATGCCGCCAAACTCATCTTT.

In regard to this clone: A much larger clone sits a single nucleotide away, making a read error possible. The chain carries TRDV2 and TRDJ1, with TRDD3 matching 10 bases. The CDR3 runs 20 residues. Germline V gene lookup returns CDR1 GEAIGNYY and CDR2 EKD. CDR3 in DNA: TGTGCCTGTGACACCCTTCGGCGTGGGGGATACCCGCCTTACACCGATAAATTCATCTTT. Amino acid sequence: CACDTLRRGGYPPYTDKFIF.

This rearrangement joins TRDV2 to TRDJ1, with TRDD3 identical over 7 bases. This CDR3 spans 15 amino acids. Germline-derived CDR1 and CDR2 are GEAIGNYY and EKD. V lost 3 bases, J lost 4 bases, and 10 bases stayed unmatched. The CDR3 nucleotides read TGTGCCTGTGACTCCGTCGGGGGATCGAACGATAAACTCATCTTT. It specifies CACDSVGGSNDKLIF.

The DNA for the CDR3 is TGTGCCTGTGACAGTCTGGTGGGGGGGTTATCGGGGGATGGCGATAAACTCATCTTT. Encoded protein: CACDSLVGGLSGDGDKLIF. No V gene was called here, but the J gene is TRDJ1; the table's D call, TRDD3, was not checked against the DNA. The CDR3 spans 19 residues.

This clone was recorded once. Mismatch with germline at one junction end may stem from a read error. The V gene is TRDV2, the J gene TRDJ3; TRDD3 matches at 13 bases. The J gene, absent from TCRdb, was called here by matching the DNA to germline. From germline, CDR1 is GEAIGNYY and CDR2 EKD. This CDR3 spans 23 amino acids. In DNA, the CDR3 is TGTGCCTGTGACACCGTACTGGGGGATACGCAGGAAAGGAGCTCCTGGGACACCCGAAAGATGTTTTTC. Translating it yields CACDTVLGDTQERSSWDTRKMFF.

Comment on this clone: The protein recorded in TCRdb matches a much larger clone and deviates from this DNA's translation at residue 7, suggesting a read error; the protein here is obtained by translating the DNA. This chain connects TRDV2 to TRDJ1; TRDD3 matches 8 bases. This CDR3 contains 15 residues. With 0 bases clipped from V and 4 bases from J, the junction kept 6 bases outside the gene matches. Germline V CDR1 and CDR2: GEAIGNYY, EKD. The CDR3 bases are TGTGCCTGTGACACCGTTAGGGGATACTTCGATAAACTCATCTTT. Translating it yields CACDTVRGYFDKLIF.

The V gene call reads TRDV2; no J gene was called; no check of the table's D call, TRDD3, against the DNA was made. CDR3 length: 17 amino acids. Per the germline V gene, CDR1 is GEAIGNYY and CDR2 is EKD. CDR3 sequence (DNA): TGTGCCTGTGACACCAGAGTCGGGGAGACGCAGGGCGATAAAATCATCTTT. This gives the protein CACDTRVGETQGDKIIF.

The rearrangement joins TRDV2 to TRDJ3, with 10 nucleotides matching TRDD3. Germline V CDR1 and CDR2: GEAIGNYY, EKD. V lost 3 bases to trimming and J lost 0 bases; unmatched junction nucleotides: 13. This CDR3 spans 21 amino acids. The CDR3 sequence: CACDHTGTGGFLSWDTRQMFF. In DNA, the CDR3 is TGTGCCTGTGACCACACGGGTACTGGGGGATTCCTCTCCTGGGACACCCGACAGATGTTTTTC.

By sample share, this clone is medium-sized. The rearrangement links TRDV2 to TRDJ1, with D maybe TRDD3 (5 bases). The CDR3 is made up of 15 amino acids. The V end was cut by 3 bases, the J end by 4 bases, with 17 bases between. Germline V lookup: CDR1 GEAIGNYY, CDR2 EKD. The CDR3 reads CACDYADTLDDKLIF. In nucleotides, the CDR3 is TGTGCCTGTGACTACGCAGATACCCTAGACGATAAACTCATCTTT.

The chain uses TRDV2 and TRDJ1, with 8 nucleotides matching TRDD3. The J gene is absent in TCRdb and was assigned here via DNA matching to germline. CDR1 is GEAIGNYY and CDR2 is EKD in the germline V gene. Trimming removed 1 base from V and 4 bases from J; junction bases left unmatched: 31. CDR3 size: 23 residues. The CDR3 is CACDTVRSYELLGAPSYIDKLIF. The CDR3 region has the DNA TGTGCCTGTGACACGGTGAGATCCTACGAATTACTGGGGGCCCCGTCGTACATCGATAAACTCATCTTT.

This clone was observed a handful of times. The rearrangement joins TRDV2 to TRDJ1; 9 nucleotides line up with TRDD3. This CDR3 comprises 15 residues. Trimming took 1 base from V and 2 from J; bases not matched to a gene: 4. CDR1 GEAIGNYY and CDR2 EKD come from the germline V gene. Here the CDR3 DNA reads TGTGCCTGTGACACTTTACTGGGGGAGACCGATAAACTCATCTTT. The encoded protein is CACDTLLGETDKLIF.

This clone was seen a handful of times. This may arise from a read error, as a much more abundant clone is one base away. The same CDR3 can be traced to other DNA sequences in this sample. The CDR3 protein is CACDKLGDVGYTDKLIF. The DNA for the CDR3 is TGTGCCTGTGACAAGCTGGGGGATGTAGGCTACACCGATAAACTCATCTTT. The V and J genes are TRDV2 and TRDJ1; 9 bases line up with TRDD3. This CDR3 is 17 amino acids long. V gave up 2 bases and J gave up 0 bases; unmatched junction bases: 9. Germline V lookup: CDR1 GEAIGNYY, CDR2 EKD.

As for this clone: This could be a read error, since a much larger clone is one nucleotide away. The gene calls are TRDV2 and TRDJ1; 9 bases agree with TRDD3. The CDR3 runs 19 residues. V was pared by 1 base and J by 0 bases, with 14 bases of the junction left unmatched. Germline CDR1 and CDR2: GEAIGNYY and EKD. CDR3 coding DNA: TGTGCCTGTGACACGATACAGGGGGATACCCTGTCCTACACCGATAAACTCATCTTT. Amino acids: CACDTIQGDTLSYTDKLIF.

V is TRDV2 and J is TRDJ1; 7 nucleotides match TRDD3. Trimming cost V 1 base and J 9 bases; bases outside gene matches: 25. Germline V gene data show CDR1 as GEAIGNYY and CDR2 as EKD. The CDR3 runs to 19 residues. The CDR3 loop is CACDTLGPTTYIGGNELIF. The DNA of the CDR3 is TGTGCCTGTGACACGCTGGGTCCCACTACGTATATTGGGGGAAACGAACTCATCTTT.

As concerns this clone: It is likely a read error: a sequence one base away is far more abundant. The same CDR3 also results from other DNA sequences found in this sample. This chain links TRDV2 with TRDJ1, with a weak D call TRDD3 (6 bases). This CDR3 is 17 amino acids long. V lost 3 bases, J lost 4 bases, and 23 bases lay in between. Per the germline V gene, CDR1 is GEAIGNYY and CDR2 is EKD. CDR3 residues: CACDRVLGDTTFDKLIF. The DNA for the CDR3 is TGTGCCTGTGACCGTGTACTGGGTGATACGACGTTCGATAAACTCATCTTT.

This clone turned up a few times. The chain carries TRDV2 and TRDJ1; 7 bases align to TRDD3. J lost 3 bases, V lost 1 base, and 22 bases had no gene match. The germline CDR1 and CDR2 sequences are GEAIGNYY and EKD. This CDR3 comprises 20 residues. This CDR3 reads CACDTLRLGGPSARPDKLIF. The DNA for the CDR3 is TGTGCCTGTGACACTTTGAGGCTGGGGGGTCCCTCAGCGCGACCCGATAAACTCATCTTT.

This clone was seen a few times. A much bigger clone sits one base away, suggesting this may be a read error. Other DNA sequences in the sample encode the same CDR3. This chain uses TRDV2 with TRDJ1, with D tentatively TRDD3 (5 bases). The CDR3 has 18 residues. Looked up from germline, CDR1 is GEAIGNYY and CDR2 is EKD. V was pared by 3 bases and J by 1 base, with 23 bases between. The CDR3 DNA follows: TGTGCCTGTGACTCCCTATTGGGGAGCAACCACGCCACCGATAAACTCATCTTT. Translation: CACDSLLGSNHATDKLIF.

This clone came up a few times. This clone may be a read error of a much larger clone one base away. The chain employs TRDV2 and TRDJ2, with D possibly matching TRDD3 (5 bases). The J gene comes from matching the DNA to germline here; TCRdb lacks it. This CDR3 is 21 amino acids long. Trimming took 1 base from V and 1 from J, leaving 27 bases between them. From germline, CDR1 is GEAIGNYY and CDR2 EKD. For the CDR3, the DNA is TGTGCCTGTGACACGGTGGACTTAAATTACGGGGGCCATAATTTGACAGCACAACTCTTCTTT. It translates to CACDTVDLNYGGHNLTAQLFF.

This clone was seen only a few times. For the CDR3, the DNA is TGTGCTCTTGGGGAACCGTTCTTTTCCTACTCCAAACTGGGGGATACGGCCCGGACCGATAAACTCATCTTT. Translating gives CALGEPFFSYSKLGDTARTDKLIF. The chain couples TRDV1 to TRDJ1; 13 bases agree with TRDD3. The J gene, missing from TCRdb, was assigned here through DNA to germline matching. This CDR3 comprises 24 residues. Germline lookup yields CDR1 TSWWSYY and CDR2 QGS. Trimming at V came to 1 base and at J to 2 bases, leaving 25 bases not matched to a gene.